This T cell receptor beta chain was obtained from a study of shared clonotypes between healthy human individuals (dated by TCRdb to 2018 to 2021). Some background on the complete study: A couple of women and a few men aged 18 to 49 years were included in the cohort. For each donor, three plates each were used for CD4 naive and CD4 memory, two plates were used for CD8 naive, and one plate was used for CD8 memory. The study deeply sequenced blood TCR repertoires of about 5 healthy adults to estimate repertoire size and the extent of clonotype sharing between individuals. To increase sequencing depth and limit assay-specific biases, TCR repertoire library preparation and sequencing were carried out by different laboratories using diverse techniques. Each donor's leukapheresis produced roughly between roughly 0.85 and 9 billion PBMCs.

Healthy HIV-negative adults with no recently reported acute infections or vaccinations were included as donors. Every donor was a Caucasian adult residing in Nashville, Tennessee, USA. CD4+ T cells were enriched by magnetic negative selection, after which naive cells were positively selected on CD45RA and the negative fraction was taken as the memory subset. Blood was collected by leukapheresis, and PBMCs were isolated by Ficoll-Histopaque density gradient centrifugation and then cryopreserved in liquid nitrogen vapor phase. Purity and quantity of every magnetically sorted T cell population were checked by analytical flow cytometry. Each sorted fraction had its genomic DNA isolated and then quantified by UV absorbance on a Nanodrop 2000c. TCR CDR3 regions were amplified from genomic DNA by multiplex PCR using the deep immunoSEQ assay. Extracted genomic DNA from each cell subset was spread evenly across all wells of several immunoSEQ 96-well plates, with each plate serving as a replicate. For sorted subsets, about 200 ng genomic DNA, equal to about 30,000 T cell genomes, was loaded into each replicate PCR. The purified libraries were quantified using a Qubit 3.0 fluorometer, sized with a Bioanalyzer 2100, and then quantified again using the KAPA Library Quantification kit. Each immunoSEQ 96-well plate was sequenced on its own single-read 150-cycle Illumina NextSeq 550 flow cell. The published analysis was carried out like this. Because the immunoSEQ output held only junctional sequences and lacked quality scores, the filtering could not match the filtering applied to full-length reads. To assign V/J genes and CDR3, sequences were annotated using PyIR, a Python wrapper for IgBLAST v1.9, with IMGT germline references. Any read was removed if the V/J assignment was weak (E-value above 1e-6), the CDR3 was missing, or the read contained stop codons, out-of-frame junctions, or ambiguous translated residues. V3J clonotypes were defined as sequences sharing the same inferred V gene, J gene, and CDR3 amino acid sequence. Percentage overlap between repertoires was calculated by dividing the number of shared unique clonotypes by the size of the smaller repertoire. Three approaches were used to assess repertoire richness: RTK rarefaction, the Chao1 estimator, and Recon v2.1 estimates of unobserved clonotypes. OLGA was used to compute generation probabilities for all TCRbeta clonotypes that the gDNA method yielded from a handful of donors. Here the immuneACCESS table is served through TCRdb, limited to in-frame sequences with V and J called. Missing clones are a known gap in these copies; in checked studies unresolved V genes cover under half, and the rest lacks a known reason. The DNA was the basis for D and trimming; V, J and clone size are from that table. The sample table records about 610,000 clones; about 97% of these occur just once. 0.045% to 0.06% of the sample rests with the top ten.

Overall study results and their limits: The small number of donors limited the genetic and exposure-history diversity represented. Pairwise subsampling indicated that sequencing depth was expected to affect the degree of clonotype sharing among donors. Higher generation probabilities were observed for clonotypes shared by all four sorted-subset donors than for non-shared clonotypes. Sampling was limited to blood, and TCR repertoires in tissue likely differ from TCR repertoires in blood. Estimated clonotype richness was generally larger for naive than for memory subsets. Rarefaction of sorted-subset datasets indicated incomplete sequencing despite the large sequencing depth. When a few donors were compared, the shared fraction of clonotypes was around 5% for naive CD4, about 4% for naive CD8, 2% to 2.5% for memory CD4, and 0.4% for memory CD8.

Worth noting for this clone: The specificity of this receptor is unknown. Per-base quality was not reported, and no clone a single base away is much larger than it.

Sequenced: naive CD4+ T cells sorted from blood. The cell subset or site label corresponds to: CD45RA+ positively selected. The receptor's source is a woman in her twenties or thirties in good health.

The CDR3 is CASTQTFRGGQLSGANVLTF. In nucleotide form, the sequence is TGTGCCAGCACCCAAACCTTCAGGGGAGGCCAGCTCTCTGGGGCCAACGTCCTGACTTTC. This chain joins TRBV27 to TRBJ2-6; the D gene assignment is perhaps TRBD1 or TRBD2, with each matching 6 bases. The germline V gene (reference sequence) gives CDR1 as MNHEY and CDR2 as SMNVEV. The CDR3, from cysteine to phenylalanine, totals 20 residues. CDR3 DNA only is kept here, 60 bases in frame from base 1. The junction shows trimming of 7 bases on V and 0 bases on J, plus 25 bases between the germline ends.